This TCR beta chain emerged from a study of cytotoxic CD8 clonotypes in ibrutinib-treated CLL. As for the study in general: Of a cohort that held roughly eleven relapsed/refractory and some 14 treatment-naive patients, roughly 18 were IGHV unmutated.

The data were produced by immunoSEQ multiplex PCR, yet TCRdb's version contains in-frame clones alone and is incomplete. Counted here are about 140,000 clones, about 72% occurring once; the ten biggest clones make up about 29%. This CDR3 comprises 13 residues. Germline V gives CDR1 SGHDT, CDR2 YYEEEE. J gave up 7 bases and V 2 bases, and 2 bases lay outside the gene matches. General study findings and limits: At baseline, clonality was higher than in age-matched healthy donors and correlated with CD8+ counts. Public clonotypes were seen rarely and were contracted or stable on treatment.

A word on this clone: Its specificity is unknown.

The chain links TRBV5-6 to TRBJ1-2; TRBD1 matches 10 bases. The sequence was obtained from a human donor with chronic lymphocytic leukemia. Sequencing used PBMCs, obtained after 12 months of ibrutinib treatment. The CDR3 loop is CASSLDRGPGYTF. The CDR3 DNA follows: TGTGCCAGCAGCTTAGACAGGGGGCCTGGCTACACCTTC.